One and the same sample provided the 2 T cell receptor beta chains below, sequenced in a study of OX40 agonist ivuxolimab in advanced cancers. The table came from immunoSEQ multiplex PCR; TCRdb's copy has only in-frame clones and leaves some out. The data hold about 77,000 clones, with roughly 88% observed a single time. Specimen: CD4+ or CD8+ T cells sorted from blood, collected in a trial of the OX40 agonist ivuxolimab. These receptors were obtained from an adult with an advanced solid tumor such as melanoma, head and neck, liver or kidney cancer.

On this clone: Other DNA sequences in this sample translate to the same CDR3. The J gene is TRBJ2-3, the V gene TRBV11-3, with TRBD1 matching over 8 bases. The ends lost 1 base at V and 6 bases at J; junction bases unmatched: 3. Germline V gene data show CDR1 as SGHNT and CDR2 as YENEEA. The CDR3 spans 14 residues. The CDR3 DNA reads TGTGCCAGCAGCTTAGGACAGGGGAGGGATACGCAGTATTTT. Translation: CASSLGQGRDTQYF.

The J gene is TRBJ2-6, the V gene TRBV5-1; a possible D gene is TRBD1 (5 bases). The CDR3 sequence is 15 residues long. Germline values: CDR1 SGHRS, CDR2 YFSETQ. The V end was cut by 4 bases, the J end by 3 bases, with 11 bases between. CDR3 residues: CASSPEGVGANVLTF. For the CDR3, the DNA is TGCGCCAGCAGCCCGGAAGGGGTTGGGGCCAACGTCCTGACTTTC.